This T cell receptor beta chain was captured in a study of T cell repertoires in cytomegalovirus infection. Study-wide background: Shared public TCR beta signatures pointed to both CMV infection and a matching HLA type. Study-wide points: The cumulative frequency of public TCR beta families distinguished individuals who carried CMV together with the relevant HLA.

At least ten counts were recorded for this clonotype. The target antigen is unknown. The ends were cut back, 1 base at V and 8 bases at J, with 5 bases in the middle. There are 11 residues in the CDR3. Per germline, CDR1 SGHTA and CDR2 FQGNSA. One entry per CDR3 protein, called by TCRdb with MiXCR from the reads. The table shows about 570,000 distinct CDR3 sequences, with almost 40% occurring only once. The gene calls are TRBV7-2 and TRBJ1-1; D unclear. Sample: cultured PBMCs, taken from culture after CMV antigen stimulation. This receptor was identified in a human donor in good health (CMV status not recorded). Some clones in this sample may be carry-over from other donors' samples. The CDR3 protein is CASSLGLEAFF. CDR3 in DNA: TGTGCCAGCAGCTTAGGTCTGGAAGCTTTCTTT.